The sequence of this T cell receptor (beta chain) was determined in a study of Tregs in tolerant kidney transplant recipients. In the study overall: Related graft donors supplied nonmyeloablative bone marrow transplants, and mixed chimerism was transient.

A remark on this clone: As yet, its antigen is unknown. The read halts 3 residues ahead of the CDR3 end, with the missing end drawn from the germline J gene.

The CDR3 covers 15 residues. V was pared by 6 bases and J by 1 base, with 13 bases between. Germline CDR1 is KGHSH and CDR2 is LQKENI. Assay: immunoSEQ multiplex PCR; the TCRdb copy retains only in-frame clones and omits some. The sample data list 31,000 or so clones. General observations from the study: Changing PCR primers prevented nucleotide comparison between some patients' samples. Tregs expanded with activated donor B cells seemed most donor-specific. Donor-specific Treg expansion exceeded global Treg expansion in tolerant patients, suggesting antigen drive.

The chain is built from TRBV18 and TRBJ2-1; tentatively, D is TRBD1 (5 bases). The origin of this receptor is a human donor who received a combined kidney and bone marrow transplant. Sample: CD8+ T cells from blood, taken before the transplant. CDR3 DNA (partial): TGTGCCAGCTCTCTCCGACAGATTTCCTACAATGAG. Protein sequence: CASSLRQISYNE. The whole CDR3 sequence reads CASSLRQISYNEQFF. The full variable domain, with the rest looked up from reference TRBV18 and TRBJ2-1, is NAGVMQNPRHLVRRRGQEARLRCSPMKGHSHVYWYRQLPEEGLKFMVYLQKENIIDESGMPKERFSAEFPKEGPSILRIQQVVRGDSAAYFCASSLRQISYNEQFFGPGTRLTVL.